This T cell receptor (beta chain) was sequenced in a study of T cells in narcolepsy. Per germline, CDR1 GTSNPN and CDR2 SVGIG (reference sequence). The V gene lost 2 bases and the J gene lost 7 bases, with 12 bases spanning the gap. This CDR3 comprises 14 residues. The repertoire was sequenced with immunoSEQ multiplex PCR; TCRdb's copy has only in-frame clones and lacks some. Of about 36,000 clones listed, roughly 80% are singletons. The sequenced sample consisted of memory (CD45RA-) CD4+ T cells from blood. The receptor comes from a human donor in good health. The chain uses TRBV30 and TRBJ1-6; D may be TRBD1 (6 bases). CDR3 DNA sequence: TGTGCCTGGAGTCAGGGGCAAGGAAATTCACCCCTCCACTTT. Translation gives CAWSQGQGNSPLHF.